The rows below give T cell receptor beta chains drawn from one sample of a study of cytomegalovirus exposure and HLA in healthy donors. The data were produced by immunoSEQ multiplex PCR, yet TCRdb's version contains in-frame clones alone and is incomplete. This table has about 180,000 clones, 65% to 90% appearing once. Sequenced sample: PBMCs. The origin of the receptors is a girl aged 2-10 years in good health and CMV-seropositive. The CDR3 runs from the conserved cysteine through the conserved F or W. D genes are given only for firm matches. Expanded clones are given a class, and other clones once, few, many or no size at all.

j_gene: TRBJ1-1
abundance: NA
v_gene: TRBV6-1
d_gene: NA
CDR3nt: TGTGCCAGCAGAGAACAGAGGAGCACTGAAGCTTTCTTT
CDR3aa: CASREQRSTEAFF

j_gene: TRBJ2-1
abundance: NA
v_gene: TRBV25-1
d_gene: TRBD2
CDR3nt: TGTGCCAGCAGTGAGGAACCCGGCACTAGCGACTACAATGAGCAGTTCTTC
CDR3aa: CASSEEPGTSDYNEQFF

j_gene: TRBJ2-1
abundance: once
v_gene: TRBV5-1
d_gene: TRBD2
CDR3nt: TGCGCCAGCAGCTTAATAAGGACTAGCGGAGTCAATGAGCAGTTCTTC
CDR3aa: CASSLIRTSGVNEQFF

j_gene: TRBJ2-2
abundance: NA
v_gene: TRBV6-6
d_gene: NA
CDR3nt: TGTGCCAGCAGTTACTCCAGGTCGAACACCGGGGAGCTGTTTTTT
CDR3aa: CASSYSRSNTGELFF

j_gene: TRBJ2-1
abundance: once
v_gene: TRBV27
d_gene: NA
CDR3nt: TGTGCCAGCAGTTTCGGTCCAAACAATGAGCAGTTCTTC
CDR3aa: CASSFGPNNEQFF

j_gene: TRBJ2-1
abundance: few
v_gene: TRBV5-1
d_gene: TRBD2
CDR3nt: TGCGCCAGCGGGACTAGCGGGGCCGACAATGAGCAGTTCTTC
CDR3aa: CASGTSGADNEQFF

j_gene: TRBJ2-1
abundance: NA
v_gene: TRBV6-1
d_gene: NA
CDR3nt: TGTGCCAGCAGCCTCTCGTGTGAGCAGTTCTTC
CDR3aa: CASSLSCEQFF

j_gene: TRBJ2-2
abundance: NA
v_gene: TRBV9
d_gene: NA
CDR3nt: TGTGCCAGCAGCTCGCGCGCGAACACCGGGGAGCTGTTTTTT
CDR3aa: CASSSRANTGELFF

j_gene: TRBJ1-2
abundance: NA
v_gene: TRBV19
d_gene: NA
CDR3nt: TGTGCCAGTAGTTTCATCCCCTCCTCGACAGGCTCGAACTATGGCTACACCTTC
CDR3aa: CASSFIPSSTGSNYGYTF

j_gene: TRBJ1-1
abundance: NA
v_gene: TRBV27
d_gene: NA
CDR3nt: TGTGCCAGCACCATAAACGGACAGAACACTGAAGCTTTCTTT
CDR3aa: CASTINGQNTEAFF

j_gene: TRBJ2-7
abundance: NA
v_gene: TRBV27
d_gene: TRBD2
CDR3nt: TGTGCCAGCAGTTTATTACGACTAGCGGGACGCTACGAGCAGTACTTC
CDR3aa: CASSLLRLAGRYEQYF

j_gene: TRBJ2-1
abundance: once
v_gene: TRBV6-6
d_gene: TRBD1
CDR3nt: TGTGCCAGCAGTTACTCCGCGGGACAGGGGTTCAATGAGCAGTTCTTC
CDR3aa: CASSYSAGQGFNEQFF

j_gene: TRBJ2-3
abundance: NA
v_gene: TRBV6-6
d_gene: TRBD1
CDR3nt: TGTGCCAGCAGGCGCCGGGACAGGGAAACAGATACGCAGTATTTT
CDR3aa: CASRRRDRETDTQYF

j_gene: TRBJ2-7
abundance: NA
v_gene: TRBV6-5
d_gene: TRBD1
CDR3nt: TGTGCCAGCAGCGACTCGGACAGGACCTACGAGCAGTACTTC
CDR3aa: CASSDSDRTYEQYF

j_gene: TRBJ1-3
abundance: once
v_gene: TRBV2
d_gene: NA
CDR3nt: TGTGCCAGCAGTGAAATGCCCGATGAGGGAAACACCATATATTTT
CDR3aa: CASSEMPDEGNTIYF

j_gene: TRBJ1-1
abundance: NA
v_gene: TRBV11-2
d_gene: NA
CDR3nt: TGTGCCAGCAGCTTATCTCCGGTGCAGGGTGAAGCTTTCTTT
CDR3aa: CASSLSPVQGEAFF

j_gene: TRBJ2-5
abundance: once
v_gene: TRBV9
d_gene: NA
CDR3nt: TGTGCCAGCAGCGTAGGAATGGCAGAGACCCAGTACTTC
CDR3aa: CASSVGMAETQYF

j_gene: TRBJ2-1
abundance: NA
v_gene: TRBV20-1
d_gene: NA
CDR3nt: TGCAGTGCTAGCCCCCGGGAGCAGTTCTTC
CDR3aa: CSASPREQFF